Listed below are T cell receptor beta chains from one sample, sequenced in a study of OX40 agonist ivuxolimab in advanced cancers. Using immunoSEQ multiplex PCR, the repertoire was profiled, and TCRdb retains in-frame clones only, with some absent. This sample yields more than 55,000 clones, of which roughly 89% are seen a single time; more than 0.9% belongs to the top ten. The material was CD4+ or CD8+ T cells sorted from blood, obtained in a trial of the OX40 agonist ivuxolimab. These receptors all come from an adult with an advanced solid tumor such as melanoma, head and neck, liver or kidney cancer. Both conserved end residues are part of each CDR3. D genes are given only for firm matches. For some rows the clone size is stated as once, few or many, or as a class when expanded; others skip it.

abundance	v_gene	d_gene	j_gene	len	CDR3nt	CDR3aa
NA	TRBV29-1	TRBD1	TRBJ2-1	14	TGCAGCGCAGCGACAGGGATCGCCTACAATGAGCAGTTCTTC	CSAATGIAYNEQFF
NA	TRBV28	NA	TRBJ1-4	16	TGTGCCAGCAGTCATCGGACACCTGCAACTAATGAAAAACTGTTTTTT	CASSHRTPATNEKLFF
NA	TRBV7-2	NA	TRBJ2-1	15	TGTGCCAGCAGTTCCGTCGGTGGCTCCTACAATGAGCAGTTCTTC	CASSSVGGSYNEQFF
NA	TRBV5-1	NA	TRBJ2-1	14	TGCGCCAGCAGCTCGCTTACTAGGGATAATGAGCAGTTCTTC	CASSSLTRDNEQFF
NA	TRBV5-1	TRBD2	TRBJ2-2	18	TGCGCCAGCAGCTTGGGTTCTAGCGGGCTCGCGAACACCGGGGAGCTGTTTTTT	CASSLGSSGLANTGELFF
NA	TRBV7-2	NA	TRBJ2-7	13	TGTGCCAGCAGCTTCCGCGGTGGCTACGAGCAGTACTTC	CASSFRGGYEQYF
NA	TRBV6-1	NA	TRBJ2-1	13	TGTGCCAGCAGCCAAACGAGATACAATGAGCAGTTCTTC	CASSQTRYNEQFF
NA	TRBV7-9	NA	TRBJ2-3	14	TGTGCCAGCAGCAGCAGGGGAAGCACAGATACGCAGTATTTT	CASSSRGSTDTQYF
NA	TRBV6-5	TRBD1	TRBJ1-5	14	TGTGCCAGCAGTCAGACAGGGGCACGCCAGCCCCAGCATTTT	CASSQTGARQPQHF
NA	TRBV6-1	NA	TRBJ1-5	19	TGTGCCAGCAGTGAACTCATGGACAGCCGATGGGGTAGCAATCAGCCCCAGCATTTT	CASSELMDSRWGSNQPQHF
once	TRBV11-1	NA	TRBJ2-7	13	TGTGCCAGCAGCTTAGGGAGTCTCTACGAGCAGTACTTC	CASSLGSLYEQYF
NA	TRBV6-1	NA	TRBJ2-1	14	TGTGCCAGCAGTGTTTTGGGCTCCTACAATGAGCAGTTCTTC	CASSVLGSYNEQFF
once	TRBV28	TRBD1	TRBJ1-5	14	TGTGCCAGCAGTCGGGACAGGGGCAATCAGCCCCAGCATTTT	CASSRDRGNQPQHF
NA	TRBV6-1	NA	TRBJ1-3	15	TGTGCCAGCAGATCGGGGGGGTCTACCGGAAACACCATATATTTT	CASRSGGSTGNTIYF
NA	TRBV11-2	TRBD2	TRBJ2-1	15	TGTGCCAGCAGCTTCGACCTTGCGGGAGGGCGGAAACAGTTCTTC	CASSFDLAGGRKQFF
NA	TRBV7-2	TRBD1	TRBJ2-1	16	TGTGCCAGCAGCTTAGCTCCGGGACAGCTATACAATGAGCAGTTCTTC	CASSLAPGQLYNEQFF
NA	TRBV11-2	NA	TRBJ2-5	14	TGTGCCAGCAGCGCCAGTATAGTTGGTGAGACCCAGTACTTC	CASSASIVGETQYF
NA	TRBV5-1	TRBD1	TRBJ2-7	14	TGCGCCAGCAGCCCGGGACAGGGGGCCTACGAGCAGTACTTC	CASSPGQGAYEQYF
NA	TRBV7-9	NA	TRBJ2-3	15	TGTGCCAGCAGCTTAGGGGGGCCATTCACAGATACGCAGTATTTT	CASSLGGPFTDTQYF
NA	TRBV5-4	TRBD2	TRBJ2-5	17	TGTGCCAGCAGCTTGGTTGCTAGCGGGAGGAATCAAGAGACCCAGTACTTC	CASSLVASGRNQETQYF
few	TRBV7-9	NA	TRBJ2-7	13	TGTGCCAGCAGCGCGCTAGTCCCTACCGAGCAGTACTTC	CASSALVPTEQYF
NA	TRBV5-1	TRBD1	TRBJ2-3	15	TGCGCCAGCAGCTTAGGGACAGCAGTATCAGATACGCAGTATTTT	CASSLGTAVSDTQYF
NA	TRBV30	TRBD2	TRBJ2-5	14	TGTGCCTGGGGAAAGGGACTAGCGGTTGAGACCCAGTACTTC	CAWGKGLAVETQYF
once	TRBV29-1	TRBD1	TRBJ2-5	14	TGCAGCGTTGAAGATTTGTCAGGGGGAAAGACCCAGTACTTC	CSVEDLSGGKTQYF
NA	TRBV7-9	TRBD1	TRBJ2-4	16	TGTGCCAGCAGCACATGGACAGGTGAAAACAAAAACATTCAGTACTTC	CASSTWTGENKNIQYF
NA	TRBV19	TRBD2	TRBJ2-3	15	TGTGCCAGTAGCCCAGGGACTAGCGGGAGTTTTGCGCAGTATTTT	CASSPGTSGSFAQYF
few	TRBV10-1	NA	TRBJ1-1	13	TGCGCCACCAAAAGGGATATGAACACTGAAGCTTTCTTT	CATKRDMNTEAFF
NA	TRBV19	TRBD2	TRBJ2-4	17	TGTGCCAGCGCGGGACTAGCTCTCCAGAATACGAAAAACATTCAGTACTTC	CASAGLALQNTKNIQYF
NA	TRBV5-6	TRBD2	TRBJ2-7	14	TGTGCCAGCAGTCGGGGACTAGCAGCGGGCGAGCAGTACTTC	CASSRGLAAGEQYF
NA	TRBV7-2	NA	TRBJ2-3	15	TGTGCCAGCAGCCCCACCGGGAGCCTCACAGATACGCAGTATTTT	CASSPTGSLTDTQYF
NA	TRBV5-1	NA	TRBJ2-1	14	TGCGCCAGCAGCTTGGGGCAACTAGCCAATGAGCAGTTCTTC	CASSLGQLANEQFF
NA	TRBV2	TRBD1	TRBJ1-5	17	TGTGCCAGCAGCTCCGGGACAGGGGCAATGGGCAATCAGCCCCAGCATTTT	CASSSGTGAMGNQPQHF
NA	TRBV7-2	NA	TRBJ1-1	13	TGTGCCAGCAGCTTTTTTGCGGACACTGAAGCTTTCTTT	CASSFFADTEAFF
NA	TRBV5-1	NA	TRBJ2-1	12	TGCGCCAGCAGCTCGGACAGCAATGAGCAGTTCTTC	CASSSDSNEQFF
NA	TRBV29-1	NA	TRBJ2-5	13	TGCAGCGGAAGACGGAGCAGTCAAGAGACCCAGTACTTC	CSGRRSSQETQYF
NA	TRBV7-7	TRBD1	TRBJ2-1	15	TGTGCTAGCAGCGTCGGGACAGGGGGCACGGGGGAGCAGTTCTTC	CASSVGTGGTGEQFF
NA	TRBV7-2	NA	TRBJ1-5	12	TGTGCCAGCACCTTAGCTGGCCAGCCCCAGCATTTT	CASTLAGQPQHF
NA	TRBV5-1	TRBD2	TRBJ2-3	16	TGCGCCAGCAGCGGACTAGCGGGAGGAGGGGCGGATACGCAGTATTTT	CASSGLAGGGADTQYF
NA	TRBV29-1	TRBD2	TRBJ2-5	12	TGCAGCGCTGGACTAGCGCGCGAGACCCAGTACTTC	CSAGLARETQYF
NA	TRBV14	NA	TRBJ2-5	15	TGTGCCAGCAGCCCAATCCCGGGCGGAGGGGAGACCCAGTACTTC	CASSPIPGGGETQYF
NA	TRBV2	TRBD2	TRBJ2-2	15	TGTGCCAGCAGTGCCGGGACTAGGGAGTCCGGGGAGCTGTTTTTT	CASSAGTRESGELFF
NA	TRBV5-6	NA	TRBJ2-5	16	TGTGCCAGCAGCTTCGGAGGAAGGGCAGAAAAAGAGACCCAGTACTTC	CASSFGGRAEKETQYF
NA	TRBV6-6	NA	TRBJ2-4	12	TGTGCCAGCAGGCCGGACAACAACATTCAGTACTTC	CASRPDNNIQYF
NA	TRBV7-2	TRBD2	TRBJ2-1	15	TGTGCCAGCAGCTTATGGCTAGCGGAACACAATGAGCAGTTCTTC	CASSLWLAEHNEQFF
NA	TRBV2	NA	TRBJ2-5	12	TGTGCCAGCAGCACAGCGGTAGAGACCCAGTACTTC	CASSTAVETQYF
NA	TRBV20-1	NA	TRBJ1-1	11	TGCAGTGCCCCCCGGGAAACTGAAGCTTTCTTT	CSAPRETEAFF
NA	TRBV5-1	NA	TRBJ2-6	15	TGCGCCAGCAGCGGGGGCTGGTTCGGGGCCAACGTCCTGACTTTC	CASSGGWFGANVLTF
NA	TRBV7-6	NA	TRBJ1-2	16	TGTGCCAGCAGCTTAGAATTGGAGGGAACTATTCATGGCTACACCTTC	CASSLELEGTIHGYTF
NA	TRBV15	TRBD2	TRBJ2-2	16	TGTGCCACCAGCGGGCGGACTAGCGTGGCCACCGGGGAGCTGTTTTTT	CATSGRTSVATGELFF
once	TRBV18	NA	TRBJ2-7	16	TGTGCCAGCTCACCATCCTTCTTGGCCGGAGCCTACGAGCAGTACTTC	CASSPSFLAGAYEQYF
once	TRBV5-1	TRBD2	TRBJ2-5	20	TGCGCCAGCAGCCCGGGACTAGCGGGAGGGCACACCCGGCGCGGGGAGACCCAGTACTTC	CASSPGLAGGHTRRGETQYF